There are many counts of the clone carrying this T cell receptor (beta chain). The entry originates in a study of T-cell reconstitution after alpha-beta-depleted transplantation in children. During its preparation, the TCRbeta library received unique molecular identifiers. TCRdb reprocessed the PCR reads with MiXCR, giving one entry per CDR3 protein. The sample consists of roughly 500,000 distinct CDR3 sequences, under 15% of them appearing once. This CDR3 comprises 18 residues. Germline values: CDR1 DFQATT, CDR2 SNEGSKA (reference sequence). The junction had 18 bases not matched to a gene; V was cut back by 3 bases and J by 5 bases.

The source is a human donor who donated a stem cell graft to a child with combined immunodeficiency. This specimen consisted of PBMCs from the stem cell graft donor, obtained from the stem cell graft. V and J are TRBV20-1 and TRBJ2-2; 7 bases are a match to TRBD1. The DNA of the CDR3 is TGCAGTGCTAGTAGGGGGTACTCAGGGGGTAGTGGAACCGGGGAGCTGTTTTTT. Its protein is CSASRGYSGGSGTGELFF.